This record looks at one TCR beta chain sequence and its context. Its specificity is unknown. TCRdb reprocessed the 5' RACE reads with MiXCR, giving one entry per CDR3 protein. The repertoire holds 300,000 to 400,000 distinct CDR3 sequences, with roughly 21% as singletons. The data were obtained in a study of T-cell memory formation after mild COVID-19. General study findings and limits: That cross-reactive memory joined was suggested by some responding clones appearing in pre-infection memory.

This CDR3 comprises 13 residues. V was shortened by 4 bases and J by 8 bases, with 11 bases between the two germline ends. The germline CDR1 and CDR2 sequences are KGHDR and SFDVKD. Sequencing input: PBMCs or a T cell subset sorted from them (not recorded which). The gene calls are TRBV24-1 and TRBJ2-1; D ambiguous. The clonotype originates from an adult woman who had mild COVID-19 (a few samples of this study predate the infection). Cell type and time point are not known. CDR3 in amino acids: CATSEPGKHEQFF. The CDR3 nucleotides read TGTGCCACCAGTGAGCCGGGCAAACATGAGCAGTTCTTC.